This T cell receptor (beta chain) was captured in a study of cytomegalovirus exposure and HLA in healthy donors. This clone was counted a few times. The primer mix had 60 Vbeta and 13 Jbeta primers. The protocol was immunoSEQ multiplex PCR, while the TCRdb copy is restricted to in-frame clones and leaves out a portion. The repertoire includes 85,000 to 130,000 clones, 10% of them detected once, and around 5.9% sits in the top ten. The source material was PBMCs. The sequence was collected from a man between 40 and 49 years old in good health and CMV-seropositive.

In nucleotides, the CDR3 is TGTGCCAGCAGCCTAGGACAGGGGTTTAGGACTGAAGCTTTCTTT. It codes for CASSLGQGFRTEAFF. V gene TRBV28 combines with J gene TRBJ1-1, with 9 bases matching TRBD1. CDR3 length: 15 amino acids. The ends lost 6 bases at V and 5 bases at J; junction bases unmatched: 10. In germline, CDR1 is MDHEN, CDR2 SYDVKM.